In its sample, the clone carrying this TCR beta chain was seen a few times. This sample is drawn from a study of blood T cell repertoires in COVID-19. Unmatched junction bases numbered 4, after V lost 5 bases and J lost 10 bases. This CDR3 spans 13 amino acids. In the authors' workflow: Estimation of nucleated cell counts relied on the amplification of reference gene primers. The data were produced by immunoSEQ multiplex PCR, yet TCRdb's version contains in-frame clones alone and is incomplete. V, J and clone size are those of that table, while D and trimming were read from the DNA. The sample contains a few hundred thousand clones, 83% of which appear only once.

The V and J genes are TRBV12-3 or TRBV12-4 and TRBJ1-6; 8 nucleotides align to TRBD1. The specimen was peripheral blood. This clonotype was sampled from a man aged 45 to 65 with active or convalescent COVID-19. For the CDR3, the DNA is TGTGCCAGCAGTGGGACAGGTGTATCACCCCTCCACTTT. It yields the protein CASSGTGVSPLHF.